Listed below are T cell receptor beta chains from one sample, sequenced in a study of CD8+CD57+ T cells in acquired aplastic anemia. MiXCR, run by TCRdb on the reads, gives a single entry per CDR3 protein. The table includes about 180,000 distinct CDR3 sequences, around 50% detected once. The sequencing sample was made of sorted CD4+, CD8+, or CD8+CD57+ T cells (not recorded which) from PBMCs. These receptors were collected from a human donor with aplastic anemia. Each CDR3 is given with its conserved first and last residue. D genes are given only for firm matches. A row's size may be missing; if present it is once, few, many or a size class.

TRBD1	13	NA	TRBV5-1	TRBJ1-1	TGCGCCAGCCGGGACAGGGATTACACTGAAGCTTTCTTT	CASRDRDYTEAFF
NA	13	few	TRBV10-3	TRBJ1-2	TGTGCCATCAGGTTCACGGGTGGAAGAGGCTACACCTTC	CAIRFTGGRGYTF
TRBD1	15	NA	TRBV2	TRBJ2-7	TGTGCCAGCATCCTCATACGGACAGGGGGATACGAGCAGTACTTC	CASILIRTGGYEQYF
NA	13	NA	TRBV24-1	TRBJ1-5	TGTGCCACCAGTGATTTTGGGGGTCAGCCCCAGCATTTT	CATSDFGGQPQHF
NA	14	NA	TRBV7-3	TRBJ2-5	TGTGCCAGCAGCTTAGCGGGGGCGGAGGAGACCCAGTACTTC	CASSLAGAEETQYF
NA	11	NA	TRBV20-1	TRBJ1-1	TGCAGTGCAACACAGGGCTCTGAAGCTTTCTTT	CSATQGSEAFF
NA	14	NA	TRBV12-3/TRBV12-4	TRBJ2-3	TGTGCCAGCAGGACCGGGGTGCGCACAGATACGCAGTATTTT	CASRTGVRTDTQYF
TRBD1	13	many	TRBV18	TRBJ2-7	TGTGCCAGCTCACCTGGACAGGTCTACGAGCAGTACTTC	CASSPGQVYEQYF
NA	14	many	TRBV7-2	TRBJ2-1	TGTGCCAGCAGCTTAGTCTCCTGGGGGACCCCGCAGTTCTTC	CASSLVSWGTPQFF
NA	14	NA	TRBV6-1	TRBJ1-1	TGTGCCAGCAGGAGACGGACTATGAACACTGAAGCTTTCTTT	CASRRRTMNTEAFF
NA	15	NA	TRBV7-9	TRBJ1-6	TGTGCCTGCAGCTTAGGGGGTGGGACGAATTCACCCCTCCACTTT	CACSLGGGTNSPLHF
NA	14	few	TRBV7-9	TRBJ2-6	TGTGCCAGCAGCTCCCTTAGCGGGGCCAACGTCCTGACTTTC	CASSSLSGANVLTF
TRBD2	15	NA	TRBV13	TRBJ2-7	TGTGCCAGCGCGGTGGCTAGCGGGCTCGTGAGCGAGCAGTACTTC	CASAVASGLVSEQYF
TRBD1	16	many	TRBV19	TRBJ1-1	TGTGCCAGTAGCGGGGACAGGCACGCCTGGGACACTGAAGCTTTCTTT	CASSGDRHAWDTEAFF
NA	16	NA	TRBV3-1	TRBJ1-4	TGTGCCAGCAGCCAAGTGGACAGACAAGGGAGCGATAAACTGTTTTTT	CASSQVDRQGSDKLFF
NA	16	many	TRBV12-3/TRBV12-4	TRBJ2-5	TGTGCCAGCAGTATAGCGACAGGCCCGTCCGGGGAGACCCAGTACTTC	CASSIATGPSGETQYF
NA	13	many	TRBV7-2	TRBJ1-3	TGTGCCAGCAGCGCCACAGGGGGAAACACCATATATTTT	CASSATGGNTIYF
NA	15	many	TRBV5-1	TRBJ2-3	TGCGCCAGCAGCTTGCCCCGGGACTTCACAGATACGCAGTATTTT	CASSLPRDFTDTQYF
NA	13	NA	TRBV12-3/TRBV12-4	TRBJ2-3	TGTGCCAGCAGTTTCGCCCTCACAGATACGCAGTATTTT	CASSFALTDTQYF
TRBD2	15	NA	TRBV24-1	TRBJ2-5	TGTGCCACCAGTGATCCCCCGGGAGGGCGAGAGACCCAGTACTTC	CATSDPPGGRETQYF
NA	13	NA	TRBV20-1	TRBJ2-5	TGCAGTGCTAGGGTCGGCTTCCAAGAGACCCAGTACTTC	CSARVGFQETQYF
TRBD1	15	NA	TRBV7-3	TRBJ2-1	TGTGCCAGCAGCTTGGGACAGGGAGCAACCCGCTCGGCGTTCTTC	CASSLGQGATRSAFF
NA	11	NA	TRBV24-1	TRBJ2-7	TGTGCCACCAGTGATGGGGGGTCTCGGTACTTC	CATSDGGSRYF
NA	14	NA	TRBV20-1	TRBJ2-7	TGCAGTGCTAGACCAGGTCAGGGAGCCCACGAGCAGTACTTC	CSARPGQGAHEQYF
TRBD2	17	NA	TRBV15	TRBJ2-2	TGTGCCACCAGCAGTGTGGCGGGGAGCGGGAGTGGCGGGGAGCTGTTTTTT	CATSSVAGSGSGGELFF
NA	14	NA	TRBV5-6	TRBJ2-1	TGTGCCAGCAGCTTGGTTCCAGGGTTGAATGAGCAGTTCTTC	CASSLVPGLNEQFF
NA	14	many	TRBV19	TRBJ1-1	TGTGCCAGTAGTGTGGGACGGGAAAACACTGAAGCTTTCTTT	CASSVGRENTEAFF
TRBD2	15	few	TRBV3-1	TRBJ2-2	TGTGCCAGCAGCTCTAGCGGGGGGAAAACCGGGGAGCTGTTTTTT	CASSSSGGKTGELFF
NA	13	NA	TRBV7-2	TRBJ2-5	TGTGCCAGCAGCCCCCGGGACCAAGAGACCCAGTACTTC	CASSPRDQETQYF
TRBD1	14	NA	TRBV19	TRBJ1-2	TGTGCCAGTAGTTCCGCCGGACAGGGAGATGGCTACACCTTC	CASSSAGQGDGYTF
NA	13	many	TRBV15	TRBJ1-1	TGTGCCACCAGCAGACAGCTAAACACTGAAGCTTTCTTT	CATSRQLNTEAFF
NA	13	NA	TRBV2	TRBJ1-6	TGTGCCAGCAGTCGGCCATATAATTCACCCCTCCACTTT	CASSRPYNSPLHF
TRBD1	14	NA	TRBV29-1	TRBJ2-2	TGCAGCGTTAGGCGGGACAGGGAAGGCGGGGAGCTGTTTTTT	CSVRRDREGGELFF
NA	14	many	TRBV11-3	TRBJ1-1	TGTGCCAGCAGCTTAGGGGCCAGGGGTCCTGAAGCTTTCTTT	CASSLGARGPEAFF
TRBD2	16	many	TRBV6-6	TRBJ2-7	TGTGCCAGCAGTTACCGGCAGTTTGGGACTACCTACGAGCAGTACTTC	CASSYRQFGTTYEQYF
NA	14	many	TRBV11-2	TRBJ1-1	TGTGCCAGCAGCTCTGCGACAGCCAACACTGAAGCTTTCTTT	CASSSATANTEAFF
NA	15	NA	TRBV10-1	TRBJ2-6	TGCGCCAGCACTGAAGGTGGTGATGGGGCCAACGTCCTGACTTTC	CASTEGGDGANVLTF